The present T cell receptor beta chain was sequenced within a study of tumor-infiltrating lymphocytes in oesophageal squamous cell carcinoma (dated by TCRdb to 2016 to 2018). The germline V gene encodes CDR1 SGHVT and CDR2 SQSDAQ. The CDR3 spans 15 residues, from the cysteine through the phenylalanine. CDR3 DNA only is kept here, 45 bases in frame from base 1. Library preparation employed PCR. The listed sequencing device is Illumina HiSeq 2000. TCRdb applied fastp at Q25 and MiXCR to the public reads, then kept only in-frame beta chains. Each CDR3 protein appears once, grouped with its most common genes and DNA. A total of roughly 18,000 distinct CDR3 sequences appear in this sample, less than 50% of them only once. The ten largest account for under 35% of the sample. A note on this clonotype: Its antigen is still unknown. One base away there is no much larger clone; base qualities are not given.

This TCR was sampled from a male donor with esophageal squamous cell carcinoma. The receptor chain draws on TRBV7-4 and TRBJ2-1; 8 middle bases align to TRBD1. TRBJ2-7 explains the end of the DNA better; the J call may be wrong. Sequenced: esophageal tumor tissue. This receptor carries the CDR3 CASSSRGTGGTEQYF. The DNA reads TGTGCCAGCAGCTCGCGTGGGACAGGAGGAACCGAGCAGTACTTC.